Detailed here is one T cell receptor (beta chain). The V end lost 3 bases, the J end lost 4 bases, and 13 bases lay between the germline ends. CDR1 MGHDK and CDR2 SYGVNS come from the germline V gene. This CDR3 is 15 amino acids long. Random hexamers primed reverse transcription of about 0.45 to 1 ug RNA. TCRdb called the immunoSEQ multiplex PCR reads again in MiXCR, with one record for every CDR3 protein. The sample contains fewer than 200,000 distinct CDR3 sequences, around nine tenths of which appear only once. This sample was taken from a study of CD8 T cells in Susac syndrome. The rearrangement joins TRBV25-1 to TRBJ2-1; D is ambiguous. The source material was CD4+ T cells from PBMCs. This TCR was recovered from a human donor with Susac syndrome. CDR3 nucleotides: TGTGCCAGCAGTGATTGGACGGAGAAGTACAATGAGCAGTTCTTC. It is translated as CASSDWTEKYNEQFF.